What follows is one TCR beta chain and its context. This entry belongs to a study of cytomegalovirus exposure and HLA in healthy donors. PCR was performed using 60 Vbeta and 13 Jbeta primers. Some clones are missing from TCRdb's copy, which holds only in-frame ones; the method was immunoSEQ multiplex PCR. The sample gives 100,000 to 120,000 clones, about 90% of which show up once; about 1.7% is in the top ten. The CDR3 sequence is 12 residues long. Germline V gives CDR1 SQVTM, CDR2 ANQGSEA. V was shortened by 1 base and J by 3 bases, with 7 bases between the two germline ends. Sequencing was done on a sample of PBMCs. The chain carries TRBV29-1 and TRBJ2-7; D is unclear. The receptor was isolated from a man in his forties in good health and CMV-seronegative. The CDR3 nucleotides are TGCAGCGTTGAAGTCGCAGGCTACGAGCAGTACTTC. It is translated as CSVEVAGYEQYF.